This TCR beta chain was observed in a study of T cell repertoires in cytomegalovirus infection (dated by TCRdb to the late 2010s). For the study in its entirety: The peptide stimulations were aimed at well-studied HLA-B-restricted epitopes as well as recently identified HLA-C-restricted CMV epitopes, whose presentation resists viral immunomodulation. Donor HLA type was relevant to the analysis, as public TCR beta signatures indicated carriage of CMV infection together with the matching HLA type.

This clonotype was recorded a few times. The antigen it binds to is not known. There are no base qualities to consult, and no much larger clone falls within one base. The treatment or condition label here, explained by the study, means: in vitro stimulation with specific CMV peptide epitopes to enrich CMV-specific T cells. Study-wide conclusions, independent of this receptor: The ex vivo response was dominated by HLA-C-restricted CMV-specific TCR beta clonotypes, which also provided the single most frequent clonotype in two of eight donors. Carriers of CMV infection plus the relevant HLA type were discriminated by the cumulative frequency of public TCR beta family members in the study cohort and in an independent approximately 360-donor cohort.

From cysteine to phenylalanine, the CDR3 is 12 amino acids long. The only DNA kept is the CDR3, 36 bases in frame from the first base. The junction shows trimming of 3 bases on V and 2 bases on J, plus 4 bases between the germline ends. According to the germline V gene, CDR1 reads SGHNT and CDR2 reads YENEEA. The listed sequencing device is Illumina HiSeq 1500. The raw public data were reprocessed by TCRdb itself: fastp quality trimming at Q25, MiXCR clonotype calling, in-frame beta chains only. Entries that share a CDR3 protein sequence are merged under the most common genes and DNA. The sample table contains about 770,000 distinct CDR3 sequences; only one count was recorded for around 29% of them. Jointly, the top ten make up about 12% of the sample.

The specimen comprised cultured CD8+ T cells from PBMCs, sampled from culture after CMV antigen stimulation. In this chain, TRBV11-3 is recombined with TRBJ1-2; the D gene assignment is ambiguous. This receptor was taken from a human donor in good health (CMV status not recorded). Some clones in this sample may be carry-over from other donors' samples. The nucleotide sequence is TGTGCCAGCAGCTTCTACAACTATGGCTACACCTTC. Translated, this gives CASSFYNYGYTF.